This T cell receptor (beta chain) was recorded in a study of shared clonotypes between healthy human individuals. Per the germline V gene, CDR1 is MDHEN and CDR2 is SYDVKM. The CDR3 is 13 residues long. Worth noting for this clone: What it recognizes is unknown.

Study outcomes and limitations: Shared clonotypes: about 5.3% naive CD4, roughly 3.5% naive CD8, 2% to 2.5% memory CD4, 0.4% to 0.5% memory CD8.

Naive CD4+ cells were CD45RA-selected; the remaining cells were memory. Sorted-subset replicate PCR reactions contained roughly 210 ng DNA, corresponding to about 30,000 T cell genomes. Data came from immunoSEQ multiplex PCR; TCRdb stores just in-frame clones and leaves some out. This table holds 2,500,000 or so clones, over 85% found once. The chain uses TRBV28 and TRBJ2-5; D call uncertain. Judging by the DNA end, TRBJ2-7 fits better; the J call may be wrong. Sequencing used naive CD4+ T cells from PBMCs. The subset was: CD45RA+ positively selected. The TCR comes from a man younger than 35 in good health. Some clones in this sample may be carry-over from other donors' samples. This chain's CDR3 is CASSPPAGREQYF. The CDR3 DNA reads TGTGCCAGCAGTCCCCCCGCAGGTCGCGAGCAGTACTTC.